The 20 T cell receptor beta chains given below trace back to one sample, sequenced in a study of shared clonotypes between healthy human individuals. Clones were sequenced by immunoSEQ multiplex PCR, and TCRdb holds only the in-frame ones, with some missing. The sample records roughly 500,000 clones, around 73% being singletons. Sequencing used PBMCs. The receptors stem from a woman aged 40 to 50 in good health. Some clones in this sample may be carry-over from other donors' samples.

The CDR3 reads CATSRAAGRETQYF. The CDR3 coding sequence is TGTGCCACCAGCAGAGCGGCCGGCAGGGAGACCCAGTACTTC. The chain employs TRBV15 and TRBJ2-5; no definite D call. CDR1 and CDR2 (germline): LNHNV, YYDKDF (reference sequence). The CDR3 contains 14 residues. V lost 1 base to trimming and J lost 5 bases, with 11 bases between them. Full variable domain (outside the CDR3, taken from reference TRBV15 and TRBJ2-5): DAMVIQNPRYQVTQFGKPVTLSCSQTLNHNVMYWYQQKSSQAPKLLFHYYDKDFNNEADTPDNFQSRRPNTSFCFLDIRSPGLGDTAMYLCATSRAAGRETQYFGPGTRLLVL.

The genes are TRBV7-9 and TRBJ2-6; a weak D match, TRBD1 (6 bases). There are 17 residues in the CDR3. The V and J ends lost 5 bases and 0 bases respectively, with 14 bases between them. Germline V gives CDR1 SEHNR, CDR2 FQNEAQ (reference sequence). CDR3 amino acids: CASSTRQALSGANVLTF. CDR3 in DNA: TGTGCCAGCAGCACCAGACAGGCTCTCTCTGGGGCCAACGTCCTGACTTTC. The variable domain in full, with the rest retrieved from reference TRBV7-9 and TRBJ2-6, is DTGVSQNPRHKITKRGQNVTFRCDPISEHNRLYWYRQTLGQGPEFLTYFQNEAQLEKSRLLSDRFSAERPKGSFSTLEIQRTEQGDSAMYLCASSTRQALSGANVLTFGAGSRLTVL.

This clone was observed a few times. The J gene is TRBJ2-6, the V gene TRBV9; D is ambiguous. The CDR3 is 15 residues long. V was pared by 3 bases and J by 0 bases, with 7 bases between. Germline V gives CDR1 SGDLS, CDR2 YYNGEE. For the CDR3, the DNA is TGTGCCAGCAGCGCGACCACCTCTGGGGCCAACGTCCTGACTTTC. Encoded protein: CASSATTSGANVLTF.

The V and J genes are TRBV4-2 and TRBJ2-2; TRBD2 matches at 9 bases. CDR3 size: 16 residues. The J segment lost 6 bases and the V segment lost 0 bases, leaving 5 bases of the junction unmatched. Germline V gives CDR1 LGHNA, CDR2 YNFKEQ. The CDR3 DNA reads as TGTGCCAGCAGCCAAGAGGTTAGCGGGAGTTCCGGGGAGCTGTTTTTT. Translating it yields CASSQEVSGSSGELFF.

This clone occurred a few times. The chain uses TRBV28 and TRBJ1-2; possibly TRBD1 for D (5 bases). CDR3 length: 13 residues. V lost 7 bases to trimming and J lost 6 bases, with 15 bases between them. Germline CDR1 MDHEN, CDR2 SYDVKM. The CDR3 DNA reads as TGTGCCAGCAACGCTCCCGGGACCGATGGCTACACCTTC. Residues: CASNAPGTDGYTF.

The CDR3 here is CASSPYTGELFF. The DNA of the CDR3 is TGTGCCAGCAGTCCTTACACCGGGGAGCTGTTTTTT. The J gene is TRBJ2-2, the V gene TRBV27; D is uncertain. Looked up from germline, CDR1 is MNHEY and CDR2 is SMNVEV (reference sequence). Deletions cut 5 bases from V and 3 bases from J, with 4 bases between. The CDR3 runs to 12 residues.

The rearrangement links TRBV7-2 to TRBJ2-7; 9 nucleotides agree with TRBD2. Trimming took 5 bases from V and 6 from J; bases not matched to a gene: 11. The CDR3 sequence is 15 residues long. The V gene's germline CDR1 is SGHTA and CDR2 FQGNSA. CDR3 sequence: CASSLRLAAYGEQYF. The CDR3 bases are TGTGCCAGCAGCCTCCGACTAGCGGCCTATGGCGAGCAGTACTTC.

This chain joins TRBV5-1 and TRBJ2-1; D might be TRBD2 (5 bases). Looked up from germline, CDR1 is SGHRS and CDR2 is YFSETQ. The CDR3 covers 13 residues. The V end was cut by 0 bases, the J end by 8 bases, with 9 bases between. Here the CDR3 reads CASSLAGSDEQFF. The CDR3 DNA is TGCGCCAGCAGCTTGGCGGGGTCCGATGAGCAGTTCTTC.

This clone was seen just once. A read error likely explains this, since a far larger clone differs by one base. V usage is TRBV7-2 and J usage is TRBJ1-1; possible D gene TRBD1, 5 bases. Germline V lookup: CDR1 SGHTA, CDR2 FQGNSA. V dropped 3 bases and J dropped 7 bases, with 15 bases sitting between them. This CDR3 comprises 14 residues. The CDR3 DNA is TGTGCCAGCAGCTTCCAGGGTTTTGACATTGAAGCTTTCTTT. This encodes CASSFQGFDIEAFF.

The chain has TRBV27 and TRBJ2-7; weak D call: TRBD1 (7 bases). V shed 5 bases and J shed 4 bases, with 18 bases lying between them. CDR3 length equals 15 residues. Germline V gene data show CDR1 as MNHEY and CDR2 as SMNVEV (reference sequence). CDR3 loop: CASSQYRGGHYEQYF. CDR3 in DNA: TGTGCCAGCAGTCAATACAGGGGAGGTCATTACGAGCAGTACTTC.

This clone was picked up one time. The chain joins TRBV18 to TRBJ2-7; 13 nucleotides line up with TRBD2. The CDR3 length is 16 residues. V was clipped by 6 bases and J by 4 bases; unmatched bases: 9. CDR1 and CDR2 (germline): KGHSH, LQKENI. In DNA form, the CDR3 reads TGTGCCAGCTCCCTAGGGACTAGCGGGACGAGGTACGAGCAGTACTTC. Translation: CASSLGTSGTRYEQYF. Full variable domain (rest looked up from reference TRBV18 and TRBJ2-7): NAGVMQNPRHLVRRRGQEARLRCSPMKGHSHVYWYRQLPEEGLKFMVYLQKENIIDESGMPKERFSAEFPKEGPSILRIQQVVRGDSAAYFCASSLGTSGTRYEQYFGPGTRLTVT.

This chain joins TRBV25-1 and TRBJ2-6; no clear D. Germline-derived CDR1 and CDR2 are MGHDK and SYGVNS. The length of the CDR3 is 15 residues. V was shortened by 6 bases and J by 0 bases, with 9 bases between the two germline ends. CDR3 in amino acids: CASSWADSGANVLTF. The CDR3 DNA is TGTGCCAGCAGCTGGGCCGACTCTGGGGCCAACGTCCTGACTTTC.

This clone was found once. The chain is built from TRBV2 and TRBJ1-4; no firm D call. Germline V gene data show CDR1 as SNHLY and CDR2 as FYNNEI. This CDR3 contains 14 residues. The V end lost 4 bases, the J end lost 3 bases, and 9 bases lay between the germline ends. The CDR3 nucleotides read TGTGCCAGCAGTGGACGGGCCCCTAATGAAAAACTGTTTTTT. Its translation is CASSGRAPNEKLFF.

This chain uses TRBV4-3 with TRBJ2-2, with 10 nucleotides matching TRBD2. V lost 4 bases to trimming and J lost 2 bases; unmatched junction nucleotides: 4. Looked up from germline, CDR1 is LGHNA and CDR2 is YSLEER. The CDR3 covers 16 residues. This CDR3 reads CASSRGLAENTGELFF. The CDR3 nucleotides are TGCGCCAGCAGCCGCGGACTAGCGGAAAACACCGGGGAGCTGTTTTTT.

J is TRBJ2-5 and V is TRBV7-9; D not certain. Trimming cost V 1 base and J 5 bases, with 14 bases left between them. CDR1 SEHNR and CDR2 FQNEAQ come from the germline V gene (reference sequence). The length of the CDR3 is 15 residues. In nucleotides, the CDR3 is TGTGCCAGCAGCTTAGAGGGTACACTACACGAGACCCAGTACTTC. Its translation: CASSLEGTLHETQYF.

The rearrangement links TRBV4-1 to TRBJ1-5; D is unresolved. CDR3 size: 13 residues. CDR1 and CDR2 from the germline V gene are MGHRA and YSYEKL. Between the trimmed V and J ends, which lost 0 bases and 10 bases, there was a span of 10 bases. The CDR3 region is CASSQEPALPQHF. The CDR3 DNA follows: TGCGCCAGCAGCCAAGAACCCGCCCTTCCCCAGCATTTT.

This clone has only a few counts. The V call is TRBV7-8, the J call TRBJ1-5; 7 bases map to TRBD1. The CDR3 contains 13 residues. Germline values: CDR1 SGHVS, CDR2 FQNEAQ. The trim removed 5 bases at V and 5 bases at J, leaving 3 bases unmatched. The chain's CDR3 is CASSPGGYQPQHF. As DNA, the CDR3 is TGTGCCAGCAGCCCAGGGGGTTATCAGCCCCAGCATTTT.

This sequence joins TRBV5-1 and TRBJ2-5; D gene unclear. Per germline, CDR1 SGHRS and CDR2 YFSETQ. This CDR3 contains 14 residues. Trimming left V 4 bases short and J 5 bases short, with 15 bases between. This CDR3 reads CASSAGVAGETQYF. In nucleotides, the CDR3 is TGCGCCAGCAGCGCCGGAGTGGCCGGGGAGACCCAGTACTTC.

This clone was observed once. V is TRBV29-1 and J is TRBJ1-2, with D perhaps TRBD1 (5 bases). The CDR3 extends over 12 amino acids. Germline lookup yields CDR1 SQVTM and CDR2 ANQGSEA. V was cut by 6 bases and J by 8 bases, with 16 bases left in between. The CDR3 DNA reads as TGCAGCGTCTCTCAGGGCGGCGACGGCTACACCTTC. It codes for CSVSQGGDGYTF.

Regarding this clone: This may be a read error, as it is one base from a much larger clone. V usage is TRBV4-1 and J usage is TRBJ2-7; tentatively, D is TRBD2 (5 bases). The CDR3 totals 15 residues. Germline CDR1 reads MGHRA; CDR2 reads YSYEKL. The V end was cut by 8 bases, the J end by 2 bases, with 19 bases between. CDR3 DNA: TGCGCCAGCGGCCCAGAGGGAGCGGTGACCTACGAGCAGTACTTC. It specifies CASGPEGAVTYEQYF.